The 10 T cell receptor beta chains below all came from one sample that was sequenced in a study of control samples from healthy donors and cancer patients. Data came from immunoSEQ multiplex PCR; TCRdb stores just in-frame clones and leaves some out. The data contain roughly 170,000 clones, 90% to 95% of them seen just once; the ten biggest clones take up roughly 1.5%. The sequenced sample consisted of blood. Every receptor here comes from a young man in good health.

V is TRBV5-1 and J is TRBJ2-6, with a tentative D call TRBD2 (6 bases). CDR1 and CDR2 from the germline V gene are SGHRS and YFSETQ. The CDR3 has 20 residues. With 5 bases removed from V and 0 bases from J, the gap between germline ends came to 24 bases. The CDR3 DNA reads TGCGCCAGCAGACCTATCATACAGTCAGGAGGGTTCTCTGGGGCCAACGTCCTGACTTTC. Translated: CASRPIIQSGGFSGANVLTF.

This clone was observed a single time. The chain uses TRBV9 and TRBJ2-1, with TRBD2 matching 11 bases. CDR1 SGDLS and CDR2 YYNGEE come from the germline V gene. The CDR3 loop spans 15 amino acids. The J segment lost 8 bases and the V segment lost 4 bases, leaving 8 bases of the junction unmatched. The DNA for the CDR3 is TGTGCCAGCAGCCCGACTAGCGGGGCATATGATGAGCAGTTCTTC. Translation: CASSPTSGAYDEQFF.

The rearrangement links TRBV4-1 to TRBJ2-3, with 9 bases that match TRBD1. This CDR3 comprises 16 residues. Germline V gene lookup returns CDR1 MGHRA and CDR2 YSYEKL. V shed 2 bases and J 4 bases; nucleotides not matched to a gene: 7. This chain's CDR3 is CASSQTGGAVSDTQYF. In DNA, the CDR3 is TGCGCCAGCAGCCAAACAGGGGGCGCCGTCTCAGATACGCAGTATTTT.

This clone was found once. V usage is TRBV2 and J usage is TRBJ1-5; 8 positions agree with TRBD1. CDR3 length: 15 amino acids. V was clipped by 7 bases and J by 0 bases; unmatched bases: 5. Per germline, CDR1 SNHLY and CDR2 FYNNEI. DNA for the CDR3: TGTGCCAGCACCAGGACAGGGAATAGCAATCAGCCCCAGCATTTT. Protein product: CASTRTGNSNQPQHF.

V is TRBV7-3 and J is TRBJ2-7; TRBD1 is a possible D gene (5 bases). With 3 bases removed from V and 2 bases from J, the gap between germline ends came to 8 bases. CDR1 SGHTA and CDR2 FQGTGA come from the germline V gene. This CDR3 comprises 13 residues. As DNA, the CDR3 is TGTGCCAGCAGCTTGACGACAGCCTACGAGCAGTACTTC. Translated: CASSLTTAYEQYF.

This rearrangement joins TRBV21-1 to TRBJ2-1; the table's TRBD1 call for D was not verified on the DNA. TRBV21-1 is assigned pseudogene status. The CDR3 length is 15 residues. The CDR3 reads CASRIQGDHYNEQFF. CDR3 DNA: TGTGCCAGCAGAATACAGGGGGATCACTACAATGAGCAGTTCTTC.

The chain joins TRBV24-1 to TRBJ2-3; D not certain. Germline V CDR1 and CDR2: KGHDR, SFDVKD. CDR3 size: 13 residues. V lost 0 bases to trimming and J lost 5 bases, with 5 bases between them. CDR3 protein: CATSDLNGDTQYF. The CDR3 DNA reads TGTGCCACCAGTGATTTGAACGGAGATACGCAGTATTTT.

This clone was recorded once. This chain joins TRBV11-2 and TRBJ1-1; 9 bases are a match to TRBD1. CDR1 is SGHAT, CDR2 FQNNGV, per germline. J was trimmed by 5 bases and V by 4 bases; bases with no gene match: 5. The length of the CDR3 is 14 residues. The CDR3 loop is CASSYRGQGTEAFF. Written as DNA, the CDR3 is TGTGCCAGCAGCTACAGGGGGCAGGGAACTGAAGCTTTCTTT.

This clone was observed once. The CDR3 DNA reads as TGCAGCGTTGAAATGGGGGGGGAAGCTTTCTTT. Amino acid sequence: CSVEMGGEAFF. The rearrangement joins TRBV29-1 to TRBJ1-1, with D perhaps TRBD1 (5 bases). Germline V gene sequence: CDR1 SQVTM, CDR2 ANQGSEA. The CDR3 covers 11 residues. Trimming took 2 bases from V and 8 from J, leaving 9 bases between them.

DNA of the CDR3: TGTGCGACCGCGGCAGGGGGTTACAATGAGCAGTTCTTC. Translating it yields CATAAGGYNEQFF. This chain links TRBV27 with TRBJ2-1; the match to TRBD1 covers 7 bases. The CDR3 contains 13 residues. Germline CDR1 and CDR2: MNHEY and SMNVEV (reference sequence).